Listed here are 14 T cell receptor beta chains from one sample, sequenced in a study of blood T cell repertoires in COVID-19. The repertoire was sequenced with immunoSEQ multiplex PCR; TCRdb's copy has only in-frame clones and lacks some. The profile shows some 200,000 clones, around 81% of them singletons. The sequencing sample was made of peripheral blood. The receptors were sampled from an older woman with acute or convalescent COVID-19.

Only a few counts were recorded for this clone. This sequence joins TRBV5-5 and TRBJ1-1; maybe TRBD1 (5 bases). The germline gives CDR1 SGHKS, CDR2 YYEKEE (reference sequence). This CDR3 contains 17 residues. V was pared by 5 bases and J by 1 base, with 21 bases between. Written as DNA, the CDR3 is TGTGCCAGCAGGCCCCTGCTGCAGGGCGGTGGGAACACTGAAGCTTTCTTT. Translating it yields CASRPLLQGGGNTEAFF. Supplemented by reference TRBV5-5 and TRBJ1-1, the full variable domain reads DAGVTQSPTHLIKTRGQQVTLRCSPISGHKSVSWYQQVLGQGPQFIFQYYEKEERGRGNFPDRFSARQFPNYSSELNVNALLLGDSALYLCASRPLLQGGGNTEAFFGQGTRLTVV.

The chain combines TRBV5-4 with TRBJ2-1; TRBD2 might be the D (6 bases). Per the germline V gene, CDR1 is SGHNT and CDR2 is YYREEE (reference sequence). The V end lost 2 bases, the J end lost 6 bases, and 18 bases lay between the germline ends. CDR3 length equals 16 residues. The CDR3 region has the DNA TGTGCCAGCAGCTTCGCCCTAGGCGCGGGAACCAATGAGCAGTTCTTC. Amino acids: CASSFALGAGTNEQFF.

This CDR3 is CASSEGTGPRDTIYF. The DNA for the CDR3 is TGTGCCAGCAGTGAAGGGACAGGGCCTCGAGACACCATATATTTT. The chain joins TRBV6-1 to TRBJ1-3, with 8 bases aligning to TRBD1. Germline trimming cut 1 base from V and 8 bases from J; bases unmatched to any gene: 7. Germline CDR1 MNHNS, CDR2 SASEGT. This CDR3 has 15 residues.

This CDR3 is CASSAGTHSTDTQYF. In DNA, the CDR3 is TGTGCCAGCAGCGCCGGGACTCACTCCACAGATACGCAGTATTTT. The chain recombines TRBV2 with TRBJ2-3; TRBD2 is a possible D gene (6 bases). V was cut by 6 bases and J by 2 bases, with 15 bases left in between. Per germline, CDR1 SNHLY and CDR2 FYNNEI. The CDR3 runs to 15 residues.

The chain recombines TRBV10-1 with TRBJ2-3, with TRBD1 as a possible D gene (5 bases). This CDR3 spans 13 amino acids. V shed 6 bases and J shed 3 bases, with 10 bases lying between them. Per the germline V gene, CDR1 is WNHNN and CDR2 is SYGVQD (reference sequence). CDR3 in amino acids: CASRAGWTDTQYF. The CDR3 bases are TGCGCCAGCAGGGCAGGGTGGACAGATACGCAGTATTTT.

The chain couples TRBV19 to TRBJ1-2; no firm D call. The V end was cut by 6 bases, the J end by 5 bases, with 13 bases between. The V gene's germline CDR1 is LNHDA and CDR2 SQIVND (reference sequence). The length of the CDR3 is 13 residues. The CDR3 region is CASSTQGGYGYTF. The CDR3 bases are TGTGCCAGTAGCACACAAGGAGGGTATGGCTACACCTTC.

The chain has TRBV9 and TRBJ2-2; possibly TRBD1 for D (6 bases). The V end lost 3 bases, the J end lost 5 bases, and 8 bases lay between the germline ends. CDR3 length equals 13 residues. Germline lookup yields CDR1 SGDLS and CDR2 YYNGEE. The CDR3 nucleotides read TGTGCCAGCAGCGCCGGGACAACCGGGGAGCTGTTTTTT. Protein: CASSAGTTGELFF.

The V call is TRBV7-9, the J call TRBJ2-6, with D possibly TRBD2 on 5 matching bases. This CDR3 contains 16 residues. Looked up from germline, CDR1 is SEHNR and CDR2 is FQNEAQ (reference sequence). Trimming pared 5 bases from V and 2 bases from J, leaving 13 bases between. The CDR3 is CASSPELGAGANVLTF. CDR3 nucleotide sequence: TGTGCCAGCAGCCCAGAACTGGGAGCTGGGGCCAACGTCCTGACTTTC.

This clone showed up just once. Here the CDR3 reads CASSAGTSSNQPQHF. The CDR3 DNA reads as TGTGCCAGCAGCGCCGGGACATCTAGCAATCAGCCCCAGCATTTT. This chain links TRBV5-6 with TRBJ1-5; D perhaps matches TRBD1 (6 bases). The CDR3 totals 15 residues. V was cut by 4 bases and J by 0 bases, with 11 bases left in between. CDR1 SGHDT and CDR2 YYEEEE come from the germline V gene.

The chain links TRBV18 to TRBJ2-7; the match to TRBD2 covers 10 bases. V dropped 2 bases and J dropped 4; count of bases not matched to a gene: 11. Germline CDR1 and CDR2: KGHSH and LQKENI. The CDR3 totals 17 residues. The CDR3 protein is CASSPLGPSGGRYEQYV. CDR3 in DNA: TGTGCCAGCTCACCATTAGGACCTAGCGGGGGTAGATACGAGCAGTACGTC.

The V gene is TRBV6-5, the J gene TRBJ2-3, with TRBD1 identical over 9 bases. CDR1 and CDR2 from the germline V gene are MNHEY and SVGAGI. The CDR3 is 15 residues long. After removal of 11 bases from V and 1 base from J, the junction contained 10 bases not matched to a gene. CDR3 sequence (DNA): TGTGCCGTTCGGACGGGACAGGGAGGCACAGATACGCAGTATTTT. Protein product: CAVRTGQGGTDTQYF.

This rearrangement joins TRBV7-3 to TRBJ2-1; 9 nucleotides agree with TRBD2. After removal of 5 bases from V and 8 bases from J, the junction contained 13 bases not matched to a gene. Per the germline V gene, CDR1 is SGHTA and CDR2 is FQGTGA. The CDR3 sequence is 16 residues long. CDR3 bases: TGTGCCAGCAGCCCCAGGTCGAGCGGGGGGCCGTATGAGCAGTTCTTC. It is translated as CASSPRSSGGPYEQFF.

The chain combines TRBV10-3 with TRBJ2-7; D is unclear. The CDR3 runs 13 residues. V was shortened by 4 bases and J by 2 bases, with 9 bases between the two germline ends. Looked up from germline, CDR1 is ENHRY and CDR2 is SYGVKD. CDR3 loop: CAISGSRTYEQYV. The CDR3 bases are TGTGCCATCAGTGGGTCCAGGACCTACGAGCAGTACGTC.

The chain couples TRBV6-5 to TRBJ2-7; no reliable D call. V was clipped by 8 bases and J by 1 base, with 15 bases between them. CDR1 is MNHEY, CDR2 SVGAGI, per germline. This CDR3 has 14 residues. The CDR3 loop reads CASGRSLDSYEQYF. CDR3 sequence (DNA): TGTGCCAGCGGTCGGTCTCTCGATTCCTACGAGCAGTACTTC.